The 31 T cell receptor beta chains below come from one sample, sequenced in a study of T cell repertoires in cytomegalovirus infection. For these TCRs, the target antigens are not known. TCRdb redid the calling of the reads with MiXCR, one entry per CDR3 protein. The sample consists of approximately 280,000 distinct CDR3 sequences, less than 25% of them appearing once. The starting material was cultured PBMCs, obtained from culture after CMV antigen stimulation. The source is a human donor in good health (CMV status not recorded). Some clones in this sample may be carry-over from other donors' samples.

This clonotype showed up many times. The gene calls are TRBV5-4 and TRBJ2-1; 9 positions agree with TRBD2. CDR1 is SGHNT and CDR2 is YYREEE in the germline V gene (reference sequence). V was pared by 4 bases and J by 8 bases, with 13 bases of the junction left unmatched. The CDR3 spans 16 residues. CDR3: CASSPGVAGVTDEQFF. The CDR3 bases are TGTGCCAGCAGCCCCGGGGTAGCGGGAGTAACAGATGAGCAGTTCTTC.

J is TRBJ1-2 and V is TRBV7-9; D gene unclear. V was shortened by 0 bases and J by 2 bases, with 7 bases between the two germline ends. Germline V gives CDR1 SEHNR, CDR2 FQNEAQ (reference sequence). The CDR3 totals 14 residues. CDR3 residues: CASSLAVGNYGYTF. Here the CDR3 DNA reads TGTGCCAGCAGCTTAGCCGTCGGAAACTATGGCTACACCTTC.

The J gene is TRBJ1-5, the V gene TRBV19; D not resolved. The V and J ends lost 3 bases and 4 bases respectively, with 13 bases between them. The CDR3 is 15 residues long. Germline values: CDR1 LNHDA, CDR2 SQIVND (reference sequence). The chain's CDR3 is CASSILVSGNQPQHF. CDR3 DNA sequence: TGTGCCAGTAGTATCCTGGTTTCGGGGAATCAGCCCCAGCATTTT.

This clonotype was detected many times. Its ends do not fully match the called genes, so a read error is possible. The chain combines TRBV7-7 with TRBJ2-1; 7 bases map to TRBD2. Germline CDR1 is SSHAT and CDR2 is FNYEAQ (reference sequence). This CDR3 has 15 residues. In DNA, the CDR3 is TGTGCTAGCAGCCCCGGACTAGAATCCTACAATGAGCAGTTCTTC. It yields the protein CASSPGLESYNEQFF.

This clonotype was recorded at least ten times. The J gene is TRBJ2-7, the V gene TRBV28, with 10 bases that match TRBD1. CDR3 length equals 12 residues. CDR1 and CDR2 (germline): MDHEN, SYDVKM. Trimming removed 2 bases from V and 9 bases from J; junction bases left unmatched: 1. The CDR3 loop reads CASSLGTGVQYF. CDR3 DNA: TGTGCCAGCAGTTTAGGGACAGGGGTGCAGTACTTC.

This clonotype was seen at least ten times. The V and J genes are TRBV6-1 and TRBJ2-5; TRBD2 aligns across 10 bases. CDR3 length: 19 residues. Trimming took 4 bases from V and 2 from J; bases not matched to a gene: 16. Germline CDR1 MNHNS, CDR2 SASEGT. The CDR3 DNA reads TGTGCCAGCAGTGTGGGAATCGGACTAGCGGAGACCTATCAAGAGACCCAGTACTTC. Encoded protein: CASSVGIGLAETYQETQYF.

This clonotype appeared a few times. This sequence joins TRBV19 and TRBJ2-3, with D possibly TRBD1 on 6 matching bases. This CDR3 is 15 amino acids long. In germline, CDR1 is LNHDA, CDR2 SQIVND (reference sequence). The ends were cut back, 7 bases at V and 4 bases at J, with 18 bases in the middle. CDR3 coding DNA: TGTGCCAGTATGGGGGCACCGAAGGATGCAGATACGCAGTATTTT. This codes for CASMGAPKDADTQYF. Supplemented by reference TRBV19 and TRBJ2-3, the full variable domain reads DGGITQSPKYLFRKEGQNVTLSCEQNLNHDAMYWYRQDPGQGLRLIYYSQIVNDFQKGDIAEGYSVSREKKESFPLTVTSAQKNPTAFYLCASMGAPKDADTQYFGPGTRLTVL.

This sequence joins TRBV11-3 and TRBJ1-2, with 7 positions matching TRBD1. CDR3 length: 15 amino acids. Germline V gives CDR1 SGHNT, CDR2 YENEEA. Losses at the gene ends were 5 bases for V and 3 bases for J; bases not matched to a gene: 9. The DNA of the CDR3 is TGTGCCAGCAGCCGCAGACAGGGATCTCACTATGGCTACACCTTC. Protein product: CASSRRQGSHYGYTF.

The V and J genes are TRBV12-3 or TRBV12-4 and TRBJ2-7; TRBD2 matches 9 bases. This CDR3 spans 15 amino acids. The V gene end was trimmed by 4 bases and the J gene end by 3 bases; junction bases not matched to a gene: 7. The CDR3 is CASSSPGLANYEQYF. CDR3 coding DNA: TGTGCCAGCAGTTCACCCGGACTAGCGAACTACGAGCAGTACTTC.

This clonotype was recorded at least ten times. The chain joins TRBV6-1 to TRBJ2-7; D is undetermined. Germline assignment: CDR1 MNHNS and CDR2 SASEGT. CDR3 length: 14 residues. Trimming stripped 7 bases from V and 3 bases from J, with 16 bases between. CDR3 in DNA: TGTGCCAGCATGTGGACGTCGAAGGACTACGAGCAGTACTTC. It encodes CASMWTSKDYEQYF.

This rearrangement joins TRBV4-3 to TRBJ1-2; D uncertain. The V and J ends lost 1 base and 0 bases respectively, with 12 bases between them. CDR1 and CDR2 from the germline V gene are LGHNA and YSLEER. The CDR3 spans 16 residues. CDR3 loop: CASSQVSTEANYGYTF. The CDR3 coding sequence is TGCGCCAGCAGCCAAGTATCCACGGAAGCTAACTATGGCTACACCTTC.

Details on this clonotype: A much larger clone lies one base from this, so it may be a read error. The rearrangement links TRBV7-2 to TRBJ1-1, with unresolved D. Germline V gene lookup returns CDR1 SGHTA and CDR2 FQGNSA. This CDR3 has 14 amino acids. For the CDR3, the DNA is TGTGTCAGCAGCTTAGAAAAGGCGGACACTGAAGCTTTCTTT. As protein: CVSSLEKADTEAFF.

This clonotype was seen more than once but under ten times. The chain recombines TRBV6-8 with TRBJ2-7, with a weak D call TRBD2 (5 bases). This CDR3 region has 14 residues. V shed 6 bases and J shed 6 bases, with 18 bases lying between them. CDR1 and CDR2 (germline): MNHGY, SAAAGT. CDR3 amino acids: CASSPGGGRAEQYV. The CDR3 DNA is TGTGCCAGCAGCCCAGGTGGAGGTAGGGCCGAGCAGTACGTC.

Only one count was recorded for this clonotype. The chain couples TRBV12-3 or TRBV12-4 to TRBJ2-7, with D tentatively TRBD2 (5 bases). The CDR3 runs 12 residues. V gave up 5 bases and J gave up 6 bases, with 11 bases separating them. CDR3 in amino acids: CASSVSGVEQYV. The CDR3 DNA follows: TGTGCCAGCAGTGTCTCCGGGGTCGAGCAGTACGTC.

The V call is TRBV11-2, the J call TRBJ1-4; D might be TRBD1 (6 bases). V lost 4 bases, J lost 6 bases, and 18 bases lay in between. Germline loops: CDR1 SGHAT, CDR2 FQNNGV. CDR3 length: 16 amino acids. CDR3 nucleotides: TGTGCCAGCAGCTCAGCCTACAGGGAGCCTCATGAAAAACTGTTTTTT. Encoded protein: CASSSAYREPHEKLFF.

This sequence joins TRBV3-1 and TRBJ1-5; D is possibly TRBD1 (6 bases). The germline V gene encodes CDR1 LGHDT and CDR2 YNNKEL (reference sequence). The length of the CDR3 is 16 residues. The V gene lost 1 base and the J gene lost 8 bases, with 18 bases spanning the gap. The CDR3 sequence: CASSQAAGGRGKPQHF. The CDR3 nucleotides are TGTGCCAGCAGCCAAGCGGCAGGTGGCAGGGGTAAGCCCCAGCATTTT.

A few counts support this clonotype. This chain connects TRBV19 to TRBJ2-2; possible D gene TRBD2, 6 bases. CDR1 is LNHDA, CDR2 SQIVND, per germline (reference sequence). This CDR3 region has 14 residues. The germline V and J ends were trimmed by 5 bases and 6 bases, with 13 bases remaining between them. The CDR3, as DNA: TGTGCCAGTAGTCGTGGGGAGGACGCCGGGGAGCTGTTTTTT. Protein sequence: CASSRGEDAGELFF.

This clonotype showed up just a few times. V is TRBV12-3 or TRBV12-4 and J is TRBJ2-7; D gene ambiguous. V was trimmed by 6 bases and J by 7 bases, leaving 7 bases between them. The CDR3 runs to 10 residues. The chain's CDR3 is CASSSPEQYV. The DNA of the CDR3 is TGTGCCAGCAGCTCCCCTGAGCAGTACGTC.

This clonotype was seen more than once but under ten times. The chain combines TRBV28 with TRBJ2-3, with 7 bases aligning to TRBD2. The junction had 8 bases not matched to a gene; V was cut back by 5 bases and J by 0 bases. Germline assignment: CDR1 MDHEN and CDR2 SYDVKM. The CDR3 consists of 16 residues. The CDR3 DNA reads TGTGCCAGCAGTGGCGGGCGCGGGAGCAGCACAGATACGCAGTATTTT. Its protein product is CASSGGRGSSTDTQYF.

The gene calls are TRBV5-1 and TRBJ1-1; D unclear. This CDR3 is built from 15 residues. Germline lookup yields CDR1 SGHRS and CDR2 YFSETQ. Trimming pared 0 bases from V and 1 base from J, leaving 10 bases between. CDR3 sequence (DNA): TGCGCCAGCAGCTTGGGCTTGAATCCGAACACTGAAGCTTTCTTT. This sequence encodes CASSLGLNPNTEAFF. Full variable domain (rest looked up from reference TRBV5-1 and TRBJ1-1): KAGVTQTPRYLIKTRGQQVTLSCSPISGHRSVSWYQQTPGQGLQFLFEYFSETQRNKGNFPGRFSGRQFSNSRSEMNVSTLELGDSALYLCASSLGLNPNTEAFFGQGTRLTVV.

The chain carries TRBV30 and TRBJ2-5; the D call may be TRBD1 or TRBD2 (5 bases each). Germline loops: CDR1 GTSNPN, CDR2 SVGIG (reference sequence). V was cut by 2 bases and J by 1 base, with 14 bases left in between. This CDR3 region has 15 residues. The CDR3 DNA reads as TGTGCCTGGAGTCTGGGCTTGGGGACCCAAGAGACCCAGTACTTC. It encodes CAWSLGLGTQETQYF.

In its sample, this clonotype was seen many times. This sequence joins TRBV7-2 and TRBJ2-3; perhaps TRBD2 as D (5 bases). The CDR3 is 16 residues long. The V gene lost 3 bases and the J gene lost 0 bases, with 13 bases spanning the gap. Germline lookup yields CDR1 SGHTA and CDR2 FQGNSA. CDR3 residues: CASSFPRRASTDTQYF. DNA of the CDR3: TGTGCCAGCAGCTTCCCGAGGCGGGCCAGCACAGATACGCAGTATTTT. Filled out from reference TRBV7-2 and TRBJ2-3, the complete variable domain reads GAGVSQSPSNKVTEKGKDVELRCDPISGHTALYWYRQSLGQGLEFLIYFQGNSAPDKSGLPSDRFSAERTGGSVSTLTIQRTQQEDSAVYLCASSFPRRASTDTQYFGPGTRLTVL.

This clonotype has ten or more counts. CDR3 bases: TGTGCCAGCAGCTTAGTGAATGCGGGATGGGACAATGAGCAGTTCTTC. Its translation is CASSLVNAGWDNEQFF. The chain combines TRBV7-8 with TRBJ2-1; perhaps TRBD2 as D (6 bases). V was cut by 1 base and J by 5 bases, with 15 bases left in between. The CDR3 extends over 16 amino acids. Germline lookup yields CDR1 SGHVS and CDR2 FQNEAQ.

This clonotype was observed a few times. The rearrangement uses TRBV2 and TRBJ2-3; perhaps TRBD2 as D (5 bases). The CDR3 runs to 17 residues. The V end was cut by 5 bases, the J end by 3 bases, with 21 bases between. The germline gives CDR1 SNHLY, CDR2 FYNNEI. The DNA of the CDR3 is TGTGCCAGCAGTCAGAGCCTGCTCGCTCGGGGTACAGATACGCAGTATTTT. Its translation is CASSQSLLARGTDTQYF.

The chain employs TRBV27 and TRBJ2-4; D might be TRBD2 (7 bases). CDR3 length: 14 amino acids. Trimming cost V 6 bases and J 9 bases, with 18 bases left between them. Per germline, CDR1 MNHEY and CDR2 SMNVEV (reference sequence). CDR3 region: CASSPWGGRGIQYF. The CDR3, as DNA: TGTGCCAGCAGCCCGTGGGGGGGCCGAGGCATTCAGTACTTC.

This clonotype was observed at least ten times. One end of the junction fails to match germline, which may point to a read error. The chain employs TRBV7-7 and TRBJ2-2, with 8 bases aligning to TRBD1. CDR1 is SSHAT, CDR2 FNYEAQ, per germline (reference sequence). The CDR3 extends over 16 amino acids. The CDR3 nucleotides read TGTGCTAGCAGCTCGACAGGGGTATCTGGCACCGGGGAGCTGTTTTTT. The encoded protein is CASSSTGVSGTGELFF.

This clonotype came up a few times. V gene TRBV2 combines with J gene TRBJ2-7; D not resolved. The CDR3 has 12 amino acids. V lost 6 bases, J lost 1 base, and 7 bases lay in between. Germline V gene lookup returns CDR1 SNHLY and CDR2 FYNNEI. CDR3 amino acids: CASSETSYEQYV. DNA for the CDR3: TGTGCCAGCAGCGAGACGTCCTACGAGCAGTACGTC.

This clonotype was seen just once. The rearrangement uses TRBV19 and TRBJ1-1; D is unclear. Trimming took 1 base from V and 5 from J, leaving 8 bases between them. CDR3 length: 13 residues. Germline V gene sequence: CDR1 LNHDA, CDR2 SQIVND (reference sequence). The CDR3 loop reads CASSIGSRTEAFF. CDR3 nucleotides: TGTGCCAGTAGTATAGGGAGTAGGACTGAAGCTTTCTTT.

This clonotype was recorded many times. This rearrangement joins TRBV29-1 to TRBJ1-1; no clear D gene. CDR1 and CDR2 from the germline V gene are SQVTM and ANQGSEA. V shed 5 bases and J shed 1 base, with 11 bases lying between them. The CDR3 is 13 amino acids. CDR3 nucleotides: TGCAGCGTTTCACGTCACCAGAACACTGAAGCTTTCTTT. Translated: CSVSRHQNTEAFF. Filled out from reference TRBV29-1 and TRBJ1-1, the complete variable domain reads SAVISQKPSRDICQRGTSLTIQCQVDSQVTMMFWYRQQPGQSLTLIATANQGSEATYESGFVIDKFPISRPNLTFSTLTVSNMSPEDSSIYLCSVSRHQNTEAFFGQGTRLTVV.

Details on this clonotype: This is likely a read error, given that the CDR3 carries no conserved phenylalanine or tryptophan at its end. The rearrangement links TRBV9 to TRBJ2-1; TRBD1 matches 7 bases. V dropped 0 bases and J dropped 7; count of bases not matched to a gene: 7. Germline CDR1 is SGDLS and CDR2 is YYNGEE. CDR3 length: 15 residues. The CDR3 sequence: CASSVEGARQNEQFL. The CDR3 coding sequence is TGTGCCAGCAGCGTAGAGGGGGCGCGCCAGAATGAGCAGTTCCTC.

This clonotype was seen ten or more times. The J gene is TRBJ1-3, the V gene TRBV7-2; a weak D match, TRBD1 (5 bases). Germline assignment: CDR1 SGHTA and CDR2 FQGNSA. The CDR3 totals 13 residues. The V end was cut by 5 bases, the J end by 4 bases, with 9 bases between. CDR3 DNA sequence: TGTGCCAGCAGCCCCCAGGGAGGAAACACCATATATTTT. Its translation is CASSPQGGNTIYF.